Given below is one TCR beta chain in context. Its antigen is currently not known. No per-base quality is available; no much larger clone lies one base away. The data were taken from a study of blood T cell repertoires in COVID-19 (TCRdb year 2020). Background for the entire study: Collaborator samples came from the United States, Italy and Spain and covered acute and convalescent phases of COVID-19. The material from the prospective study consisted of cDNA or gDNA derived from T cells, B-cell-depleted T cells, or PBMCs. Deeply sampled blood TCRbeta repertoires from subjects exposed to, actively infected with, or recovered from COVID-19 were included in the dataset. The repertoires were made available in a free public database intended to serve as a resource for research on the immune response to SARS-CoV-2. Samples were obtained from the ongoing ImmuneRACE study (first 160 participants) and from over a thousand subjects provided by 6 global collaborators. The sample metadata nearly always contained a de-identified subject ID, COVID-19 status, age in years and sex. Where available, HLA class I and class II types were obtained from metadata supplied by the sample provider rather than from assay-based typing. What the work shows at the level of the full study, not this receptor alone: Clinical and demographic metadata were provided uncurated, with the amount varying by source and participant.

Sequences LNHNV (CDR1) and YYDKDF (CDR2) are obtained from the germline V gene (reference sequence). The CDR3 sequence holds 14 residues, the cysteine and phenylalanine included. Just the 42-base CDR3 DNA is kept, in frame starting at base 1. V gives up 0 bases and J gives up 4 bases, and the segment between their germline ends measures 6 bases. TCRbeta CDR3 regions were amplified from genomic DNA using the immunoSEQ Assay, a bias-controlled multiplex PCR. Regarding the original processing steps: The number of nucleated cells in each sample was estimated by amplification of reference gene primers within the assay. To quantify the absolute abundance of each unique TCRbeta CDR3 rearrangement, sequence reads were collapsed and filtered. For each sample, productive Simpson clonality was calculated as the square root of Simpson's diversity index over productive rearrangements. Here the immuneACCESS table is served through TCRdb, limited to in-frame sequences with V and J called. Missing clones are a known gap in these copies; in checked studies unresolved V genes cover under half, and the rest lacks a known reason. V and J calls and clone size are those listed in that table; D and trimming were worked out from the DNA. The sample table contains 88,000 or so clones; only one count was recorded for around 90% of them. The top ten constitute approximately 2% of the sample.

Whole blood was collected in K2EDTA tubes by collaborating institutions according to the institutions' own protocols. For TCRbeta analysis, collaborator samples were shipped as frozen whole blood, as isolated PBMCs, or as DNA extracted from either sample type. Sequencing was carried out using peripheral blood. The origin of this receptor is a man aged 45-65 years with acute or convalescent COVID-19. The rearrangement combines TRBV15 with TRBJ1-4, with the D gene uncertain. The CDR3 amino acid sequence is: CATSRDDINEKLFF. The DNA sequence is given as TGTGCCACCAGCAGAGATGACATTAATGAAAAACTGTTTTTT.